This entry features one T cell receptor (beta chain) sequence. This record belongs to a study of blood T cell repertoires in COVID-19. Study details: T cells, B-cell-depleted T cells, or PBMCs provided the cDNA or gDNA that served as material.

The repertoire was sequenced with immunoSEQ multiplex PCR; TCRdb's copy has only in-frame clones and lacks some. Found here are about 97,000 clones, just over 90% of them singletons; the top ten hold approximately 1.5%. This CDR3 region has 15 residues. Looked up from germline, CDR1 is MGHRA and CDR2 is YSYEKL. Unmatched junction bases numbered 7, after V lost 3 bases and J lost 3 bases. This rearrangement joins TRBV4-1 to TRBJ1-2; 7 bases are a match to TRBD1. This receptor was taken from a man in his 60s with acute or convalescent COVID-19. The specimen was peripheral blood. The CDR3 DNA follows: TGCGCCAGCAGCCATCAAGACAGGGCTGACTATGGCTACACCTTC. Translating gives CASSHQDRADYGYTF.